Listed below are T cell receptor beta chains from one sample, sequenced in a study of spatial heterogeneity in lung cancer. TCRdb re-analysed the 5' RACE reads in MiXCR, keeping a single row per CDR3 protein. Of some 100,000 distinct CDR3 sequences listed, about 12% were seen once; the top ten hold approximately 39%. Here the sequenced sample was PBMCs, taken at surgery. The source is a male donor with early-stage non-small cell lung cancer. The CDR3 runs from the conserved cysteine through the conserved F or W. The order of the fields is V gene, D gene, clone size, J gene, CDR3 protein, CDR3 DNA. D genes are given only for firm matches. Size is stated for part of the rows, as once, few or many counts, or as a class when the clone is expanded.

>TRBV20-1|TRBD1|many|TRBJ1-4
CSARTGGKLFF
TGCAGTGCCCGAACAGGGGGGAAACTGTTTTTT
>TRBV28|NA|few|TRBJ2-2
CASSFRGFTGELFF
TGTGCCAGCAGTTTCCGCGGTTTCACCGGGGAGCTGTTTTTT
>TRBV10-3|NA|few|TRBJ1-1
CAITDGDKAFF
TGTGCCATCACCGACGGAGACAAAGCTTTCTTT
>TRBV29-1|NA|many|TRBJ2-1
CSLKNNEQFF
TGCAGCTTAAAGAACAATGAGCAGTTCTTC
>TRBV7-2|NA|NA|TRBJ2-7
CASSLDRQVTYEQYF
TGTGCCAGCAGCTTAGATCGGCAGGTAACCTACGAGCAGTACTTC
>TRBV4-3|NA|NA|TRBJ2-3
CASSQDRGPTDTQYF
TGCGCCAGCAGCCAAGATCGGGGCCCCACAGATACGCAGTATTTT
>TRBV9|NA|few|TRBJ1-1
CASSPNRVKGTEAFF
TGTGCCAGCAGCCCTAACAGGGTTAAAGGAACTGAAGCTTTCTTT
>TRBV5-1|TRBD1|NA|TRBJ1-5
CASSLPATGDSNQPQHF
TGCGCCAGCAGCTTGCCGGCCACAGGGGATAGCAATCAGCCCCAGCATTTT
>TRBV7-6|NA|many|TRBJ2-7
CASGDYSSYEQYF
TGTGCCAGCGGGGATTATAGCTCCTACGAGCAGTACTTC
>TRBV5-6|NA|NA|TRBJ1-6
CASSLPGAAVNLHF
TGTGCCAGCAGCTTGCCGGGGGCGGCAGTTAACCTCCACTTT
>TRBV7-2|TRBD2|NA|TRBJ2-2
CASSPFPRGGTGELFF
TGTGCCAGCAGCCCGTTCCCGCGGGGGGGAACCGGGGAGCTGTTTTTT
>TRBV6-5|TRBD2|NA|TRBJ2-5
CAGGGTQPCQETQYF
TGTGCCGGCGGGGGGACCCAGCCTTGTCAAGAGACCCAGTACTTC
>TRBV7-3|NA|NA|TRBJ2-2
CASSLAGSPGELFF
TGTGCCAGCAGCTTAGCAGGGAGTCCCGGGGAGCTGTTTTTT
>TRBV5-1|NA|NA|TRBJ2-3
CASSLGTEDTQYF
TGCGCCAGCAGCTTGGGGACAGAAGATACGCAGTATTTT
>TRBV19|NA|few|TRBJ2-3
CASTLEGDTQYF
TGTGCCAGTACCCTCGAGGGGGATACGCAGTATTTT
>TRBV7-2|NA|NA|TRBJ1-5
CASSNRDLNQPQHF
TGTGCCAGCAGCAACCGGGACCTCAATCAGCCCCAGCATTTT
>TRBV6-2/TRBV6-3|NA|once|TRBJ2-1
CASSTGGSYNEQFF
TGTGCCAGCTCGACTGGAGGTTCCTACAATGAGCAGTTCTTC
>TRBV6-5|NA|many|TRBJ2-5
CASSPDSKETQYF
TGTGCCAGCAGTCCCGACAGCAAAGAGACCCAGTACTTC
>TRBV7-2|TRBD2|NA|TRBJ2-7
CASSLWGRVNEQYF
TGTGCCAGCAGCCTCTGGGGGAGGGTCAACGAGCAGTACTTC
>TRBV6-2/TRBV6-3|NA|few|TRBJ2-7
CASGRGYEQYF
TGTGCCAGCGGCAGGGGCTACGAGCAGTACTTC
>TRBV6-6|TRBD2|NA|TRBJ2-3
CASSYGGGDSTDTQYF
TGTGCCAGCAGTTATGGCGGGGGGGATAGCACAGATACGCAGTATTTT
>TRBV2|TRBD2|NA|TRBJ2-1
CASSAERGLLSNEQFF
TGTGCCAGCAGTGCGGAGCGGGGATTACTTAGCAATGAGCAGTTCTTC
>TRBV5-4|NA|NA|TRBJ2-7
CASSQGRGPSVDEQYF
TGTGCCAGCAGCCAGGGGAGGGGCCCCTCGGTTGACGAGCAGTACTTC
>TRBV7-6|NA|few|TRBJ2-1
CASSPPGARGKYNEQFF
TGTGCCAGCAGCCCACCAGGGGCGCGGGGGAAGTACAATGAGCAGTTCTTC
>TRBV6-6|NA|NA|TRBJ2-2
CACSLAGELFF
TGTGCCTGCAGCCTGGCCGGGGAGCTGTTTTTT
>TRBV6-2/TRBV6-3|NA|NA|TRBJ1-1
CASSYPRQTEAFF
TGTGCCAGCAGTTATCCGAGGCAGACAGAAGCTTTCTTT
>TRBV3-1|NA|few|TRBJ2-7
CASSQGPDSRVRYEQYF
TGTGCCAGCAGCCAGGGGCCGGACTCCCGGGTGCGATACGAGCAGTACTTC
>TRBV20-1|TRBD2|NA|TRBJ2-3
CSAPGLAADTQYF
TGCAGTGCTCCGGGACTAGCAGCGGATACGCAGTATTTT
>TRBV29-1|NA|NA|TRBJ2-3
CSVDAADTQYF
TGCAGCGTTGATGCGGCTGATACGCAGTATTTT